This T cell receptor beta chain derives from a study of T cells in Graves' hyperthyroidism and ophthalmopathy (dated by TCRdb to between 2018 and 2021). Describing the broader study: Peripheral blood samples were taken at the time of initial diagnosis, prior to any treatment. Thyroid tissue and blood T-cell repertoires from about six Graves' hyperthyroidism patients were also compared in the study. Whether ophthalmopathy could be predicted prospectively was tested in an independent validation cohort made up of roughly 20 hyperthyroidism patients plus 17 patients who later progressed to ophthalmopathy. After sampling, hyperthyroidism patients received methimazole starting at 30 mg daily, and ophthalmopathy patients received high-dose intravenous methylprednisolone. The paper reports TCR Vbeta CDR3 sequencing of some 140 peripheral blood samples: fewer than 50 ophthalmopathy, about 75 hyperthyroidism and approximately 17 progressor patients. The roughly 91 discovery patients were randomly divided into training and test sets at a 7:3 ratio. To identify TCR V-J signatures that set the groups apart, the researchers used a discovery cohort of 100 patients, made up of 43 with Graves' ophthalmopathy and 57 with stable Graves' hyperthyroidism. What the research found in general, with its limitations: Ophthalmopathy was separated from stable hyperthyroidism by a 13 V-J signature model, with about 86% sensitivity and 81% to 82% specificity obtained in cross-validation and 80%/75% obtained in testing. Sample size was not statistically predetermined, and investigators were not blinded to group allocation. During validation, the model predicted progression to ophthalmopathy a median of roughly 7.1 months ahead of onset, with around 65% sensitivity and around 73% specificity. Blood samples also contained most of the expanded thyroid clonotypes (frequency above 0.001), which suggests that blood repertoires may reflect thyroid immune responses.

Ophthalmopathy patients had moderately to severely active disease, Clinical Activity Score of at least 3, NOSPECS grade of at least 4, and duration under 3 months. Exclusion was applied to patients with uncontrolled infections, other autoimmune diseases, pregnancy or lactation. Diagnoses were established on the basis of clinical symptoms, serum thyroxine and TRAb, thyroid ultrasound, and orbital computed tomography. PBMCs were isolated from about 10 ml of fresh peripheral blood by Ficoll-Paque density gradient centrifugation. Total RNA was extracted with Trizol reagent, and quality was checked on an Agilent 2100 Bioanalyzer. The CDR3 measures 16 amino acids from cysteine to phenylalanine. Just the 48-base CDR3 DNA is kept, in frame starting at base 1. V trim: 5 bases; J trim: 7 bases; unmatched bases: 8. The germline V gene provides CDR1 MGHRA and CDR2 YSYEKL. This clonotype was counted only a few times. There is no known antigen for this receptor. No much larger clone exists at a distance of one base, and base qualities are not known.

The TCR beta CDR3 regions were amplified from the RNA transcripts. For the first round of RT-PCR on the TCR CDR3, the HTBI primer set was used together with the Qiagen OneStep RT-PCR kit. A second multiplex PCR round built the libraries, followed by size selection and purification. Paired-end sequencing of the libraries was performed with 100 bp reads on an Illumina HiSeq2000. Concerning the study's data processing: SOAPnuke was used to process the raw data, throwing out any read that contained adapters or uncalled bases, had a mean Phred below 15, or lacked an exact constant-primer or identifier match. High-quality paired reads were merged with COPE v1.2.5, and unique nucleotide sequences were defined as clonotypes. Clonotypes were aligned to IMGT TRBV, TRBD and TRBJ reference segments using MiTCR v1.1. The analysis included only V-J combinations with a frequency above 0.0001, which together covered over 98% of the repertoires. The TCS score was defined as the ratio of F50 (clonal expansion) to E x V (chaos), calculated using BLOSUM62-based TCRdist between CDR3 peptides within each V-J. Welch's t-statistics and random forest reduced approximately 520 V-J features to around 14, which were used in a naive Bayes classifier (R e1071). TCRdb cleaned the public reads at Q25 with fastp, built clones with MiXCR and kept in-frame beta chains. Merged by CDR3 protein, the rows form single entries marked with the most common genes and DNA. TCRdb's processing, not the study's, gives the V and J calls here. A total of 600,000 to 650,000 distinct CDR3 sequences appear in this sample, about a fifth of them only once. Clones ranked in the top ten supply 34% of the sample.

Sample: blood. The TCR sequence derives from a man aged 30-40 years with Graves' ophthalmopathy. The rearrangement joined TRBV4-1 to TRBJ2-1, and 13 junctional nucleotides match TRBD2. The CDR3 has the sequence CASSKALAGGDNEQFF. Read as DNA, the sequence is TGCGCCAGCAGCAAAGCACTAGCGGGAGGGGATAATGAGCAGTTCTTC.